This TCR beta chain was captured by sequencing in a study of T cell clusters in autoimmune cytopenias. Study-wide results and limits: The T cell clusters were defined only in silico, without experimental functional validation. Active autoimmune hepatitis patients had around 2.7-fold fewer exclusive TRB clusters than healthy donors. Primary autoimmune cytopenia patients seemingly lacked the physiological T cell clusters found in healthy donors. TRB repertoire shifts in secondary cytopenia and chronic lymphocytic leukemia mostly reflected lymphoma, not autoimmunity.

This clonotype is identified as medium-sized from frequency. Its antigen remains unknown. TRB was amplified from around 250 ng of peripheral blood genomic DNA per sample. This CDR3 contains 14 residues. CDR1 LNHDA and CDR2 SQIVND come from the germline V gene (reference sequence). TRB rearrangements were amplified by touch-down multiplex PCR with mixed TRB-A/B primers. TCRdb reprocessed the multiplex PCR reads and keeps a single row for each CDR3 protein, giving no DNA. The table lists a few thousand distinct CDR3 sequences, with approximately 24% in the top ten. The clonotype originates from a human donor with an autoimmune cytopenia or autoimmune hepatitis (not recorded which). The material sequenced was peripheral blood. This chain connects TRBV19 to TRBJ2-3; the D gene TCRdb calls, TRBD1, cannot be checked with no DNA. CDR3: CASSLSPPPDTQYF.